A selection of T cell receptor beta chains follows, all from one sample in a study of identifying expanded T cells in peripheral blood. Libraries were prepared by immunoSEQ multiplex PCR; TCRdb keeps only in-frame clonotypes and omits some of them. This sample has around 130,000 clones, with roughly 90% found just once. The sample was blood. The receptors originated from a person between 18 and 69 years old in good health. CDR3s include the opening cysteine and the closing phenylalanine or tryptophan. D genes are given only for firm matches. Not every row has a clone size; where given, it reads once, few, many or a size class.

v_gene: TRBV2
j_gene: TRBJ1-2
d_gene: -
abundance: -
CDR3aa: CASNLIYRDGYTF
CDR3nt: TGTGCCAGCAACCTCATTTACAGGGATGGCTACACCTTC

v_gene: TRBV4-3
j_gene: TRBJ2-7
d_gene: TRBD1
abundance: once
CDR3aa: CASSQGLGTGVSYEQYF
CDR3nt: TGCGCCAGCAGCCAAGGTTTGGGGACAGGGGTTTCCTACGAGCAGTACTTC

v_gene: TRBV18
j_gene: TRBJ1-2
d_gene: TRBD1
abundance: -
CDR3aa: CASSPPDRGVRGYTF
CDR3nt: TGTGCCAGCTCACCACCGGACAGGGGGGTCCGGGGCTACACCTTC

v_gene: TRBV7-8
j_gene: TRBJ2-1
d_gene: -
abundance: -
CDR3aa: CASSLMAHNEQFF
CDR3nt: TGTGCCAGCAGCTTAATGGCCCACAATGAGCAGTTCTTC

v_gene: TRBV19
j_gene: TRBJ2-1
d_gene: TRBD2
abundance: -
CDR3aa: CATAGDANNEQFF
CDR3nt: TGTGCCACTGCGGGGGACGCTAACAATGAGCAGTTCTTC

v_gene: TRBV5-1
j_gene: TRBJ2-3
d_gene: TRBD1
abundance: few
CDR3aa: CASSLPAGTDTDTQYF
CDR3nt: TGCGCCAGCAGCTTGCCCGCCGGGACAGACACAGATACGCAGTATTTT

v_gene: TRBV4-1
j_gene: TRBJ1-3
d_gene: TRBD1
abundance: -
CDR3aa: CASSPGQGSGNTIYF
CDR3nt: TGCGCCAGCAGCCCGGGACAGGGATCTGGAAACACCATATATTTT

v_gene: TRBV7-9
j_gene: TRBJ1-1
d_gene: -
abundance: once
CDR3aa: CASSQEGVGTEAFF
CDR3nt: TGTGCCAGCAGCCAAGAAGGGGTTGGTACTGAAGCTTTCTTT

v_gene: TRBV5-5
j_gene: TRBJ2-5
d_gene: TRBD2
abundance: -
CDR3aa: CASSLLAGGPETQYF
CDR3nt: TGTGCCAGCAGCTTGTTGGCGGGAGGGCCGGAGACCCAGTACTTC

v_gene: TRBV6-1
j_gene: TRBJ2-7
d_gene: -
abundance: -
CDR3aa: CASTRGEQYF
CDR3nt: TGTGCCAGCACGCGGGGCGAGCAGTACTTC

v_gene: TRBV19
j_gene: TRBJ1-2
d_gene: -
abundance: few
CDR3aa: CASSIGGVTGYTF
CDR3nt: TGTGCCAGTAGTATAGGGGGTGTAACGGGCTACACCTTC

v_gene: TRBV20-1
j_gene: TRBJ2-3
d_gene: -
abundance: -
CDR3aa: CSAGGGNTQYF
CDR3nt: TGCAGTGCTGGAGGGGGAAATACGCAGTATTTT

v_gene: TRBV5-1
j_gene: TRBJ2-3
d_gene: TRBD2
abundance: once
CDR3aa: CASSLGAGEADTQYF
CDR3nt: TGCGCCAGCAGCTTAGGAGCGGGAGAGGCAGATACGCAGTATTTT

v_gene: TRBV28
j_gene: TRBJ1-3
d_gene: -
abundance: -
CDR3aa: CASSIQVSGNTIYF
CDR3nt: TGTGCCAGCAGTATACAGGTCTCTGGAAACACCATATATTTT

v_gene: TRBV27
j_gene: TRBJ1-5
d_gene: -
abundance: -
CDR3aa: CASSWDAKGNQPQHF
CDR3nt: TGTGCCAGCAGTTGGGACGCCAAGGGCAATCAGCCCCAGCATTTT

v_gene: TRBV6-6
j_gene: TRBJ2-1
d_gene: TRBD1
abundance: -
CDR3aa: CASSYWDRDNEQFF
CDR3nt: TGTGCCAGCAGTTACTGGGACAGGGACAATGAGCAGTTCTTC

v_gene: TRBV7-6
j_gene: TRBJ2-3
d_gene: -
abundance: -
CDR3aa: CASSKGGGRGDTQYF
CDR3nt: TGTGCCAGCAGCAAAGGGGGAGGGCGGGGAGATACGCAGTATTTT

v_gene: TRBV2
j_gene: TRBJ1-5
d_gene: TRBD1
abundance: -
CDR3aa: CASGQGLSNQPQHF
CDR3nt: TGTGCCAGTGGACAGGGGTTATCCAATCAGCCCCAGCATTTT

v_gene: TRBV28
j_gene: TRBJ1-1
d_gene: -
abundance: -
CDR3aa: CATFETSNTEAFF
CDR3nt: TGTGCCACCTTTGAGACATCGAACACTGAAGCTTTCTTT

v_gene: TRBV29-1
j_gene: TRBJ2-3
d_gene: -
abundance: -
CDR3aa: CSPQVSPDTQYF
CDR3nt: TGCAGCCCCCAGGTTAGCCCAGATACGCAGTATTTT

v_gene: TRBV4-1
j_gene: TRBJ1-1
d_gene: -
abundance: -
CDR3aa: CASSQDQVNTEAFF
CDR3nt: TGCGCCAGCAGCCAAGATCAGGTTAACACTGAAGCTTTCTTT

v_gene: TRBV19
j_gene: TRBJ1-2
d_gene: -
abundance: -
CDR3aa: CASSRTSDRLEYGYTF
CDR3nt: TGTGCCAGTAGTAGAACCAGTGACAGGTTGGAATATGGCTACACCTTC

v_gene: TRBV30
j_gene: TRBJ1-3
d_gene: TRBD1
abundance: -
CDR3aa: CAWSKEWTGPGNTIYF
CDR3nt: TGTGCCTGGAGTAAGGAGTGGACAGGTCCTGGAAACACCATATATTTT

v_gene: TRBV11-3
j_gene: TRBJ1-1
d_gene: -
abundance: -
CDR3aa: CASSLGGAGSTEAFF
CDR3nt: TGTGCCAGCAGCTTAGGGGGTGCGGGTTCCACTGAAGCTTTCTTT

v_gene: TRBV19
j_gene: TRBJ1-5
d_gene: -
abundance: -
CDR3aa: CASSIVRDSNQPQHF
CDR3nt: TGTGCCAGTAGTATAGTTAGGGATAGCAATCAGCCCCAGCATTTT

v_gene: TRBV11-2
j_gene: TRBJ2-7
d_gene: -
abundance: -
CDR3aa: CASTQAGRPEQYF
CDR3nt: TGTGCCAGCACACAGGCGGGACGACCGGAGCAGTACTTC

v_gene: TRBV6-6
j_gene: TRBJ2-3
d_gene: TRBD1
abundance: -
CDR3aa: CASRGRQGAADTQYF
CDR3nt: TGTGCCAGCAGGGGTCGACAGGGGGCTGCAGATACGCAGTATTTT

v_gene: TRBV6-5
j_gene: TRBJ2-5
d_gene: TRBD2
abundance: -
CDR3aa: CASSYSTSGGKTQYF
CDR3nt: TGTGCCAGCAGTTACTCGACTAGCGGGGGGAAGACCCAGTACTTC

v_gene: TRBV5-1
j_gene: TRBJ1-4
d_gene: -
abundance: -
CDR3aa: CASSLGQGGEKLFF
CDR3nt: TGCGCCAGCAGCTTGGGGCAGGGAGGAGAAAAACTGTTTTTT

v_gene: TRBV7-7
j_gene: TRBJ2-7
d_gene: -
abundance: -
CDR3aa: CASSRSLPGVRNYEQYF
CDR3nt: TGTGCCAGCAGCAGATCCCTGCCTGGGGTCAGAAACTACGAGCAGTACTTC

v_gene: TRBV7-2
j_gene: TRBJ1-1
d_gene: TRBD1
abundance: -
CDR3aa: CASSFQGGAGTEAFF
CDR3nt: TGTGCCAGCAGCTTTCAAGGGGGCGCGGGCACTGAAGCTTTCTTT

v_gene: TRBV5-1
j_gene: TRBJ1-3
d_gene: -
abundance: -
CDR3aa: CASSSAAGAFAGNTIYF
CDR3nt: TGCGCCAGCAGCTCAGCGGCAGGGGCCTTCGCCGGAAACACCATATATTTT

v_gene: TRBV27
j_gene: TRBJ2-7
d_gene: -
abundance: -
CDR3aa: CASGRQQGLYEQYF
CDR3nt: TGTGCCAGCGGACGACAACAAGGACTCTACGAGCAGTACTTC

v_gene: TRBV5-6
j_gene: TRBJ1-2
d_gene: -
abundance: -
CDR3aa: CASSLAQGVNYGYTF
CDR3nt: TGTGCCAGCAGCTTGGCACAGGGAGTTAACTATGGCTACACCTTC

v_gene: TRBV18
j_gene: TRBJ1-5
d_gene: TRBD1
abundance: -
CDR3aa: CASSLERTGTQPQHF
CDR3nt: TGTGCCAGCTCACTTGAGAGGACAGGGACTCAGCCCCAGCATTTT

v_gene: TRBV15
j_gene: TRBJ2-7
d_gene: TRBD2
abundance: once
CDR3aa: CATSRALAASYEQYF
CDR3nt: TGTGCCACCAGCAGAGCACTAGCGGCCTCCTACGAGCAGTACTTC

v_gene: TRBV28
j_gene: TRBJ1-4
d_gene: -
abundance: few
CDR3aa: CASSPVTPGEKLFF
CDR3nt: TGTGCCAGCAGTCCCGTTACCCCGGGTGAAAAACTGTTTTTT

v_gene: TRBV7-9
j_gene: TRBJ1-1
d_gene: -
abundance: -
CDR3aa: CASSLALGNTEAFF
CDR3nt: TGTGCCAGCAGCTTGGCCCTTGGGAACACTGAAGCTTTCTTT

v_gene: TRBV7-7
j_gene: TRBJ2-5
d_gene: -
abundance: -
CDR3aa: CASSLARPSSAQYF
CDR3nt: TGTGCCAGCAGCTTAGCTCGCCCATCCTCGGCCCAGTACTTC

v_gene: TRBV5-1
j_gene: TRBJ1-1
d_gene: -
abundance: once
CDR3aa: CASSLVSRNTEAFF
CDR3nt: TGCGCCAGCAGCTTGGTGAGTAGGAACACTGAAGCTTTCTTT

v_gene: TRBV5-4
j_gene: TRBJ2-5
d_gene: TRBD1
abundance: -
CDR3aa: CASSFRQGRAQETQYF
CDR3nt: TGTGCCAGCAGCTTTAGACAGGGACGTGCCCAAGAGACCCAGTACTTC